These 21 T cell receptor beta chains share one sample of origin, sequenced in a study of response to subunit inactivated influenza vaccine (dated by TCRdb to between 2018 and 2020). The library came from RT-PCR. For sequencing, an Illumina HiSeq 2500 was employed. TCRdb reworked the public reads: Q25 trimming with fastp, MiXCR clone assembly, productive beta chains retained. Rows with a matching CDR3 protein are joined into one entry that keeps the most common DNA and genes. This sample comprises hundreds of thousands of distinct CDR3 sequences, 11% of them detected only once. Approximately 10% of the sample is taken by the ten largest. The same specimen was also included in a second study, on T cells expressing NK-cell markers. The other study reports the following: TCR beta cDNA libraries were made by 5'RACE template switching that added a universal primer site and unique molecular identifiers.

Sequencing was performed on PBMCs from blood, taken on the day of vaccination. The receptors here all came from a man aged 50-60 years who received an inactivated influenza vaccine. Donor details come from another sample of the same person, matched by shared clones.

The chain employs TRBV5-1 and TRBJ2-1, with 12 bases that match TRBD2. The CDR3 covers 17 residues. Per the germline V gene, CDR1 is SGHRS and CDR2 is YFSETQ. The V gene end was trimmed by 0 bases and the J gene end by 6 bases; junction bases not matched to a gene: 7. Here the CDR3 reads CASSLASGRAFFNEQFF. In DNA, the CDR3 is TGCGCCAGCAGCTTGGCTAGCGGGAGGGCCTTTTTCAATGAGCAGTTCTTC.

This clonotype was detected a few times. This chain links TRBV18 with TRBJ1-1, with TRBD1 matching 7 bases. J gave up 1 base and V 3 bases, and 8 bases lay outside the gene matches. CDR1 KGHSH and CDR2 LQKENI come from the germline V gene. The CDR3 is 16 residues long. DNA of the CDR3: TGTGCCAGCTCACCGCGCGGGACAGCCCAGAACACTGAAGCTTTCTTT. Amino acids: CASSPRGTAQNTEAFF.

There are a few counts of this clonotype. The rearrangement links TRBV7-2 to TRBJ2-5; D gene unclear. With 2 bases removed from V and 5 bases from J, the gap between germline ends came to 12 bases. This CDR3 has 14 amino acids. Germline V CDR1 and CDR2: SGHTA, FQGNSA. Here the CDR3 DNA reads TGTGCCAGCAGCTTATTGGCAGCGACGGAGACCCAGTACTTC. Translating it yields CASSLLAATETQYF.

This clonotype was observed at least ten times. The chain joins TRBV6-1 to TRBJ2-5; 9 bases are shared with TRBD1. Trimming at V came to 1 base and at J to 3 bases, leaving 3 bases not matched to a gene. The CDR3 covers 15 residues. CDR1 and CDR2 from the germline V gene are MNHNS and SASEGT. The CDR3 nucleotides are TGTGCCAGCAGTGAAGGGGACAGGGAGAAAGAGACCCAGTACTTC. It is translated as CASSEGDREKETQYF.

V is TRBV29-1 and J is TRBJ2-7; 8 positions agree with TRBD2. Trimming took 2 bases from V and 7 from J; bases not matched to a gene: 7. The germline CDR1 and CDR2 sequences are SQVTM and ANQGSEA. This CDR3 spans 13 amino acids. The chain's CDR3 is CSVERAGEEEQYF. The CDR3 region has the DNA TGCAGCGTTGAAAGAGCGGGAGAAGAAGAGCAGTACTTC.

In its sample, this clonotype was seen many times. The rearrangement uses TRBV7-9 and TRBJ1-2; D is ambiguous. The V gene lost 1 base and the J gene lost 8 bases, with 14 bases spanning the gap. The CDR3 loop spans 14 amino acids. The germline CDR1 and CDR2 sequences are SEHNR and FQNEAQ (reference sequence). CDR3 sequence reads: CASSLEVVEHGYTF. CDR3 nucleotides: TGTGCCAGCAGCTTAGAGGTGGTGGAACACGGCTACACCTTC.

The genes are TRBV12-3 or TRBV12-4 and TRBJ1-2; 9 bases are a match to TRBD1. The CDR3 contains 13 residues. The J segment lost 8 bases and the V segment lost 5 bases, leaving 6 bases of the junction unmatched. Here the CDR3 DNA reads TGTGCCAGCAGTCCCGGACAGGGGCAGGGCTACACCTTC. It encodes CASSPGQGQGYTF.

This clonotype showed up many times. The chain employs TRBV3-1 and TRBJ1-2; the match to TRBD1 covers 11 bases. CDR3 length: 14 amino acids. V gave up 3 bases and J gave up 7 bases; unmatched junction bases: 4. The germline CDR1 and CDR2 sequences are LGHDT and YNNKEL (reference sequence). Written as DNA, the CDR3 is TGTGCCAGCAGCCAGGACAGGGGGCTATCTGGCTACACCTTC. It is translated as CASSQDRGLSGYTF.

This chain uses TRBV4-3 with TRBJ1-6, with TRBD1 matching over 7 bases. Looked up from germline, CDR1 is LGHNA and CDR2 is YSLEER. This CDR3 region has 15 residues. The V gene end was trimmed by 0 bases and the J gene end by 9 bases; junction bases not matched to a gene: 5. This CDR3 reads CASSQETGNASPLHF. The CDR3 region has the DNA TGCGCCAGCAGCCAAGAGACAGGGAATGCTTCACCCCTCCACTTT.

The chain carries TRBV27 and TRBJ2-7, with 9 bases that match TRBD1. There are 12 residues in the CDR3. Germline V lookup: CDR1 MNHEY, CDR2 SMNVEV (reference sequence). Trimming took 8 bases from V and 3 from J; bases not matched to a gene: 2. CDR3 sequence reads: CASGQGIYEQYF. CDR3 DNA sequence: TGTGCCAGCGGACAGGGGATCTACGAGCAGTACTTC.

This clonotype was recorded a few times. The V call is TRBV6-1, the J call TRBJ1-5; D gene uncertain. V was pared by 6 bases and J by 4 bases, with 13 bases between. The CDR3 extends over 14 amino acids. The germline CDR1 and CDR2 sequences are MNHNS and SASEGT. CDR3 sequence (DNA): TGTGCCAGCAGCCCCGAGACACCTAATCAGCCCCAGCATTTT. Amino acids: CASSPETPNQPQHF.

The V call is TRBV2, the J call TRBJ1-2; D ambiguous. The germline gives CDR1 SNHLY, CDR2 FYNNEI. V was clipped by 1 base and J by 4 bases, with 10 bases between them. The CDR3 is 14 residues long. Written as DNA, the CDR3 is TGTGCCAGCAGTGAAGAGTGGCAGCTCTATGGCTACACCTTC. Translated, it gives CASSEEWQLYGYTF. Full variable domain (missing parts from reference TRBV2 and TRBJ1-2): EPEVTQTPSHQVTQMGQEVILRCVPISNHLYFYWYRQILGQKVEFLVSFYNNEISEKSEIFDDQFSVERPDGSNFTLKIRSTKLEDSAMYFCASSEEWQLYGYTFGSGTRLTVV.

The chain links TRBV5-6 to TRBJ2-1; TRBD2 is a possible D gene (6 bases). Trimming removed 6 bases at V and 2 bases at J, with 12 bases between. Germline CDR1 and CDR2: SGHDT and YYEEEE. The CDR3 covers 14 residues. CDR3 amino acids: CASTFRGTYNEQFF. CDR3 in DNA: TGTGCCAGCACCTTTCGCGGGACCTACAATGAGCAGTTCTTC.

This clonotype appeared a few times. The gene calls are TRBV4-2 and TRBJ2-7; no clear D. The V gene lost 0 bases and the J gene lost 3 bases, with 12 bases spanning the gap. The CDR3 is 15 residues long. Looked up from germline, CDR1 is LGHNA and CDR2 is YNFKEQ. The chain's CDR3 is CASSQELVSYYEQYF. The CDR3 DNA reads TGTGCCAGCAGCCAAGAACTTGTCAGTTACTACGAGCAGTACTTC.

The chain recombines TRBV6-2 or TRBV6-3 with TRBJ1-6; 9 nucleotides align to TRBD1. Unmatched junction bases numbered 15, after V lost 4 bases and J lost 2 bases. Per the germline V gene, CDR1 is MNHEY and CDR2 is SVGEGT. The CDR3 runs to 20 residues. CDR3: CASSSRTGTGINAYNSPLHF. The CDR3 bases are TGTGCCAGCAGTTCCCGGACCGGGACAGGGATTAACGCCTATAATTCACCCCTCCACTTT.

The chain recombines TRBV3-1 with TRBJ2-1, with 8 bases identical to TRBD2. The CDR3 sequence is 16 residues long. Germline V gene sequence: CDR1 LGHDT, CDR2 YNNKEL (reference sequence). V lost 0 bases to trimming and J lost 5 bases; unmatched junction nucleotides: 6. Here the CDR3 DNA reads TGTGCCAGCAGCCAAGATGCTAGCGGGCTTGACAATGAGCAGTTCTTC. Its translation is CASSQDASGLDNEQFF.

V gene TRBV2 combines with J gene TRBJ2-5; possibly TRBD1 for D (6 bases). Deletions cut 6 bases from V and 5 bases from J, with 13 bases between. In germline, CDR1 is SNHLY, CDR2 FYNNEI. CDR3 length: 13 residues. CDR3 bases: TGTGCCAGCAGGAGCACAGGGCACGAGACCCAGTACTTC. It translates to CASRSTGHETQYF.

V usage is TRBV28 and J usage is TRBJ2-1, with 9 bases matching TRBD1. Per the germline V gene, CDR1 is MDHEN and CDR2 is SYDVKM. V was pared by 6 bases and J by 6 bases, with 9 bases of the junction left unmatched. The CDR3 extends over 15 amino acids. The CDR3 protein is CASSSTGQGFNEQFF. DNA of the CDR3: TGTGCCAGCAGCTCTACGGGACAGGGCTTCAATGAGCAGTTCTTC. The complete variable domain, with remaining parts taken from reference TRBV28 and TRBJ2-1, reads DVKVTQSSRYLVKRTGEKVFLECVQDMDHENMFWYRQDPGLGLRLIYFSYDVKMKEKGDIPEGYSVSREKKERFSLILESASTNQTSMYLCASSSTGQGFNEQFFGPGTRLTVL.

This clonotype was seen a handful of times. The rearrangement joins TRBV7-8 to TRBJ2-7; a weak D match, TRBD1 (6 bases). The CDR3 is 14 amino acids. V lost 5 bases, J lost 4 bases, and 15 bases lay in between. Germline CDR1 is SGHVS and CDR2 is FQNEAQ. CDR3 residues: CASSPGGRGYEQYF. DNA for the CDR3: TGTGCCAGCAGCCCAGGCGGCAGGGGTTACGAGCAGTACTTC.

This chain links TRBV29-1 with TRBJ1-2; 9 bases are shared with TRBD1. CDR1 is SQVTM and CDR2 is ANQGSEA in the germline V gene. This CDR3 is built from 14 residues. J was trimmed by 3 bases and V by 3 bases; bases with no gene match: 5. CDR3 nucleotide sequence: TGCAGCGTTGAGCGCGGGACAGGGTACTATGGCTACACCTTC. This sequence encodes CSVERGTGYYGYTF.

V gene TRBV20-1 combines with J gene TRBJ2-5; 7 nucleotides match TRBD2. CDR1 and CDR2 (germline): DFQATT, SNEGSKA (reference sequence). V shed 6 bases and J 0 bases; nucleotides not matched to a gene: 7. The CDR3 extends over 14 amino acids. In nucleotides, the CDR3 is TGCAGTGCCAAGAGAGCGGGGAACCAAGAGACCCAGTACTTC. It codes for CSAKRAGNQETQYF.